This TCR beta chain was profiled in a study of blood T cell repertoires in COVID-19. Whole-study context: Some COVID-19 samples were acute and others convalescent; all came from the United States, Italy and Spain. T cells, B-cell-depleted T cells, or PBMCs supplied cDNA or gDNA.

Per the original data handling: Scientists estimated how many nucleated cells there were by amplifying reference gene primers. The protocol was immunoSEQ multiplex PCR, while the TCRdb copy is restricted to in-frame clones and leaves out a portion. The V and J calls and clone size were taken over from that table, and D and trimming were inferred from the DNA. The table records 220,000 or so clones, just under 85% of them present only once. Assignments of participants to cohorts depended upon their own reported clinical history. Trimming at V came to 5 bases and at J to 4 bases, leaving 7 bases not matched to a gene. The CDR3 has 14 residues. From germline, CDR1 is SGHRS and CDR2 YFSETQ.

The gene calls are TRBV5-1 and TRBJ2-3, with TRBD1 matching 7 bases. The sample taken for sequencing was PBMCs or T cells enriched from blood (not recorded which). The receptor was derived from a woman between 35 and 50 years old with acute COVID-19. DNA of the CDR3: TGCGCCAGCAGTCCGGGACAGAGGGCAGATACGCAGTATTTT. Translating it yields CASSPGQRADTQYF.